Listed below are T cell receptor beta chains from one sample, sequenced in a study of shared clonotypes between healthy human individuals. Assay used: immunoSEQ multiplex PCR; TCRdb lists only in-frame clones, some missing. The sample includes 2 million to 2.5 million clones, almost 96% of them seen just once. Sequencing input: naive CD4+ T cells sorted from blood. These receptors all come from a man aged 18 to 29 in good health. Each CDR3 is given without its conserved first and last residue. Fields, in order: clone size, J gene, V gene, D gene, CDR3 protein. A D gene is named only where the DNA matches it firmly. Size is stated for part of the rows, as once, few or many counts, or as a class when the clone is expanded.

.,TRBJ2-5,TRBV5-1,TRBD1,ASSLGQDRGQETQY
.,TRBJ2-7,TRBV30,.,AWRGGGYEQY
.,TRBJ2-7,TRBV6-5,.,ASSLGRLYEQY
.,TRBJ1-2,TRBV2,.,ASSLDIFYGYT
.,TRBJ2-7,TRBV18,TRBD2,ASSPPGLAGYEQY
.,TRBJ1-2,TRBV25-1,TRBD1,ASSESGQNYGYT
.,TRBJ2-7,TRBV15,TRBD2,ATRTSGNSYEQY
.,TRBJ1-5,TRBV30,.,AWSGPAGESGSNQPQH
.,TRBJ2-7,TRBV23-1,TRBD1,ASGMGQGCYEQY
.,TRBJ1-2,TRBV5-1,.,ASSLKGQQGYT
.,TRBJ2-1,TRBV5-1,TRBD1,ASRFDRVGKAPAGWEGSYNEQF
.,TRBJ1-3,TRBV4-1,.,ASSHGPGRGNTIY
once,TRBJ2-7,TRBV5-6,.,ASSLGSIPYEQY
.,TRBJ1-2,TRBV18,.,ASSPGPGKNYGYT
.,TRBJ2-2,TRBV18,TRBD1,ASSPKGQGSGTGELF
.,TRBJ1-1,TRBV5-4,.,ASTQIKDAEAF
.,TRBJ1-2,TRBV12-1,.,ASSKTEDGYT
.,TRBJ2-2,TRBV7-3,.,ASSPFGQNTGELF
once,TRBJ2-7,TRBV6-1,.,ASSEQQGTYEQY
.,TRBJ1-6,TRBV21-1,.,ASSKWDSPYNSPLH
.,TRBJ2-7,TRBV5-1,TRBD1,ASSLGGTDLPSYEQY
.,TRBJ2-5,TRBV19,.,ASSMRAPGQETQY
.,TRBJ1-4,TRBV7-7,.,ASSTGYGEKLF
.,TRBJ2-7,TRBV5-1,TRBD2,ASSLLASGSPTQQY
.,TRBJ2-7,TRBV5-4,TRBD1,ASYRQGSTYEQY
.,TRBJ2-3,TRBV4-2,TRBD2,ASSQSRTSGGNTDTQY
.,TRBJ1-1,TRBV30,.,AWNRARTAF
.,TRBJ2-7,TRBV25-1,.,ASSDYGSYEQY
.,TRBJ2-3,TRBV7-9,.,ASSLEGTQY
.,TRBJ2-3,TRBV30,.,AWSIGGASTDTQY
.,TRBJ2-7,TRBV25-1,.,ASSSFGGLSYEQY
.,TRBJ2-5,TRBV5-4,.,ASSHVY
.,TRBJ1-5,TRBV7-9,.,ASSPGAPPQH
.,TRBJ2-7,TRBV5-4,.,ASSTQNSYEQY
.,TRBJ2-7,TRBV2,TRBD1,ASSPTGAAYEQY
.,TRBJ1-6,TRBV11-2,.,ASSRNAAENSPLH
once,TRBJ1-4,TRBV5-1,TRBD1,ASSTGQTHNEKLF
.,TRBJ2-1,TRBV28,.,ASGRHEQF
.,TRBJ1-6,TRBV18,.,ASSPFGFGLFNSPLH
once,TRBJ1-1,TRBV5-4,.,ASSLPGNTEAF
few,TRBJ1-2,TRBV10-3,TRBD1,AISDDRGAEGYT
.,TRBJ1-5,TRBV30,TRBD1,AWRDTGEAQPQH
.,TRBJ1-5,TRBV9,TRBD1,ASSSGAGQAGNQPQH
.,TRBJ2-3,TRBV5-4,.,ASSLEADTQY
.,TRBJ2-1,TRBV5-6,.,ASSRDLANSPSYNEQF
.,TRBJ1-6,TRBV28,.,ASSLGGVGFSSPLH
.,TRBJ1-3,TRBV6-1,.,ASSEGWALAGNTIY
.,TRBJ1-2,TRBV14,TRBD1,ASSLDRVGYT
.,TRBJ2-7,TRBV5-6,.,ASSLVDSSPYEQY
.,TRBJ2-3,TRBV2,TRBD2,ASRGLAGGLTSTDTQY
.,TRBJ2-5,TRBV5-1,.,ASSLVGGRKETQY
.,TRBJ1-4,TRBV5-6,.,ASSSKDGFNEKLF
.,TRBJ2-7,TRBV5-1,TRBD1,ASSRTGESSYEQY
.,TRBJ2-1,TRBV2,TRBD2,ATGLAVYNEQF
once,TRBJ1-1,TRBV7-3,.,ASSSTWTLNTEAF
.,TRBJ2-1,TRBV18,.,ASSPTSRGIGQF
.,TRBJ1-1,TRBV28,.,ATTGFSEAF
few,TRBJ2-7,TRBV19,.,ASSMADGEQY
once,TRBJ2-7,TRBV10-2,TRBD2,ASSGTSPLEQY